The clone carrying this T cell receptor (beta chain) was recorded a few times. Antigen unknown. A much larger clone lies a single base off, so this may be a read error. These data come from a study of T-cell reconstitution after alpha-beta-depleted transplantation in children. Unique molecular identifiers were incorporated when the TCRbeta library was constructed. TCRdb independently ran MiXCR on the PCR reads; one entry per CDR3 protein. The data contain 450,000 to 550,000 distinct CDR3 sequences, 9.5% to 12% of them singletons. Study-level points and caveats: At the one-year point after transplant, T-cell counts and TCRbeta diversity were found to come mostly from T cells that had been newly produced.

V shed 0 bases and J 4 bases; nucleotides not matched to a gene: 1. The CDR3 is made up of 15 amino acids. Germline CDR1 reads SGHRS; CDR2 reads YFSETQ. The source material was PBMCs, mostly from graft donor cells, sampled 180 days after TCRalphabeta/CD19-depleted stem cell transplant. The sequence was obtained from a female patient between 2 and 15 years old who had a stem cell transplant for aplastic anemia, so the T cells may come from the graft donor. The J gene is TRBJ2-3, the V gene TRBV5-1, with TRBD2 identical over 11 bases. The chain's CDR3 is CASSLELAGADTQYF. Here the CDR3 DNA reads TGCGCCAGCAGCTTGGAACTAGCGGGAGCAGATACGCAGTATTTT.